Listed below are T cell receptor beta chains from one sample, sequenced in a study of blood T cell repertoires in COVID-19. Repertoires were generated with immunoSEQ multiplex PCR, while TCRdb's copy carries only in-frame clones and drops some. The data hold over 200,000 clones, with nearly 90% observed a single time. Sequences were obtained from peripheral blood. Receptors originate from a woman aged 18-29 years who had recovered from COVID-19. The CDR3 runs from the conserved cysteine through the conserved F or W. A D gene is named only where the DNA matches it firmly. Size values are once, few and many counts, or a class for expanded clones, and some rows have none.

abundance | j_gene | v_gene | d_gene | CDR3nt | CDR3aa
. | TRBJ1-1 | TRBV11-2 | . | TGTGCCAGCTTACGGCTAGGGGAGGCCACTGAAGCTTTCTTT | CASLRLGEATEAFF
. | TRBJ2-2 | TRBV28 | . | TGTGCCAGCGGGGGGACAGCCCCCGCCGGGGAGCTGTTTTTT | CASGGTAPAGELFF
. | TRBJ1-1 | TRBV5-1 | TRBD1 | TGCGCCAGCAGCTCTACCCGGACAGGGATTTCCACTGAAGCTTTCTTT | CASSSTRTGISTEAFF
. | TRBJ2-7 | TRBV19 | . | TGTGCCAGTAGTACCTCACGGCAGGGGACGGTCTCCTACGAGCAGTACTTC | CASSTSRQGTVSYEQYF
. | TRBJ1-2 | TRBV4-2 | TRBD1 | TGTGCCAGCAGCCAAGAGCCAGGACAGGACTATGGCTACACCTTC | CASSQEPGQDYGYTF
. | TRBJ2-1 | TRBV4-3 | . | TGCGCCAGCAGCCAAGAACCACTAGCAGATCACAATGAGCAGTTCTTC | CASSQEPLADHNEQFF
. | TRBJ1-4 | TRBV9 | TRBD1 | TGTGCCAGCAGCGCGGGACAGGAACGCCCCGAAAAACTGTTTTTT | CASSAGQERPEKLFF
. | TRBJ2-7 | TRBV30 | TRBD2 | TGTGCCTGGGATAGCGGGAGTCTCTTCTACGAGCAGTACTTC | CAWDSGSLFYEQYF
. | TRBJ1-1 | TRBV6-4 | . | TGTGCCAGCACCAGTAAGGGGAGGGGCACTGAAGCTTTCTTT | CASTSKGRGTEAFF
. | TRBJ2-2 | TRBV7-9 | . | TGTGCCAGCAGCGGGGCGGTTTTCGGGGAGCTGTTTTTT | CASSGAVFGELFF
. | TRBJ1-6 | TRBV7-9 | . | TGTGCCAGCAGCTTCGGGGCAGGGGAGTTACCCCTCCACTTT | CASSFGAGELPLHF
. | TRBJ2-7 | TRBV19 | TRBD2 | TGTGCCAGTACCCCCGGGAGGGGAACCTACGAGCAGTACTTC | CASTPGRGTYEQYF
. | TRBJ1-1 | TRBV5-1 | TRBD1 | TGCGCCAGCAGCTTACTAACAGGGGGCGCGAGTCGGAACACTGAAGCTTTCTTT | CASSLLTGGASRNTEAFF
. | TRBJ2-1 | TRBV11-2 | . | TGTGCCAGCAGCTCCGGACTAGGGGGCTACAATGAGCAGTTCTTC | CASSSGLGGYNEQFF
once | TRBJ2-7 | TRBV5-1 | TRBD2 | TGCGCCAGCAGCTCTGAACTTACTAGCGCGGCCTACGAGCAGTACTTC | CASSSELTSAAYEQYF
. | TRBJ1-2 | TRBV9 | TRBD1 | TGTGCCAGCAGCGAGAGGACAGGGGTTAGATTCGGCTACACCTTC | CASSERTGVRFGYTF
. | TRBJ2-7 | TRBV6-5 | . | TGTGCCAGCAGTTACTCCATGCCGCTTGGGGCCGAGCAGTACTTC | CASSYSMPLGAEQYF
. | TRBJ1-2 | TRBV9 | . | TGTGCCAGCAGCGTAGAAGCGGGGGGCACTGGCTACACCTTC | CASSVEAGGTGYTF
. | TRBJ1-1 | TRBV29-1 | TRBD1 | TGCAGCGTTGAAGCAGGGGGCCGGATGAACACTGAAGCTTTCTTT | CSVEAGGRMNTEAFF
. | TRBJ2-3 | TRBV7-2 | TRBD2 | TGTGCCAGCACCATGGGGACTAGCGTCCCAGATACGCAGTATTTT | CASTMGTSVPDTQYF
. | TRBJ2-7 | TRBV5-4 | TRBD1 | TGTGCCAGCAGCGCTTGGGACAGGAACTCCTACGAGCAGTACTTC | CASSAWDRNSYEQYF
once | TRBJ2-7 | TRBV6-5 | . | TGTGCCAGCCAGGGGTTGTCCTACGAGCAGTACTTC | CASQGLSYEQYF
. | TRBJ1-1 | TRBV29-1 | . | TGCAGCGGGGGGAGACAGGTGAACACTGAAGCTTTCTTT | CSGGRQVNTEAFF
. | TRBJ2-7 | TRBV11-1 | TRBD1 | TGTGCCAGCAGCTTAGTCTGGGGACAGGCCTACGAGCAGTACTTC | CASSLVWGQAYEQYF
. | TRBJ1-1 | TRBV29-1 | . | TGCAGCGGGTGGGGGGGAACTGAAGCTTTCTTT | CSGWGGTEAFF
. | TRBJ1-1 | TRBV5-5 | TRBD1 | TGTGCCAGCAGCTTGGGAACAGGGGGGTTTACGAACACTGAAGCTTTCTTT | CASSLGTGGFTNTEAFF
. | TRBJ1-5 | TRBV10-1 | . | TGCGCCAGCAGTCCTGACAGGTTTCAGCCCCAGCATTTT | CASSPDRFQPQHF
. | TRBJ2-5 | TRBV30 | . | TGTGCCTGGAATTACAGGAACGAAGAGACCCAGTACTTC | CAWNYRNEETQYF
. | TRBJ2-1 | TRBV11-2 | TRBD1 | TGTGCCAGCACCATGACAGGGGACTCCTACAATGAGCAGTTCTTC | CASTMTGDSYNEQFF
. | TRBJ2-1 | TRBV7-3 | . | TGTGCCAGCAGCTTACAGGGGTGGAATGAGCAGTTCTTC | CASSLQGWNEQFF
. | TRBJ2-7 | TRBV7-3 | TRBD1 | TGTGCCAGCAGCTTGACAGGGGACTCCTACGAGCAGTACTTC | CASSLTGDSYEQYF
. | TRBJ2-2 | TRBV9 | TRBD2 | TGTGCCAGCAGCGTAGACGGACTAGGCACCGGGGAGCTGTTTTTT | CASSVDGLGTGELFF
. | TRBJ1-2 | TRBV3-1/TRBV3-2 | . | TGTGCCAGCAGCCTCGGGGGGCTAGGATATGGCTACACCTTC | CASSLGGLGYGYTF
. | TRBJ1-5 | TRBV5-1 | TRBD1 | TGCGCCAGCAGCGCGGGGACAGGGAGGAATCAGCCCCAGCATTTT | CASSAGTGRNQPQHF
. | TRBJ2-7 | TRBV5-6 | . | TGTGCCAGCAGCTTGTCGAGCTACGAGCAGTACTTC | CASSLSSYEQYF
. | TRBJ2-1 | TRBV4-1 | TRBD2 | TGCGCCAGCAGCCTAGGACTAGCGGGATCCTACAATGAGCAGTTCTTC | CASSLGLAGSYNEQFF
. | TRBJ1-5 | TRBV5-1 | TRBD1 | TGCGCCAGCAGCTTGGGGACAGGGGGTCAGCCCCAGCATTTT | CASSLGTGGQPQHF
. | TRBJ1-5 | TRBV12-3/TRBV12-4 | TRBD1 | TGTGCCAGCAAGACAGGGGCACAGCCCCAGCATTTT | CASKTGAQPQHF
. | TRBJ2-3 | TRBV6-6 | TRBD1 | TGTGCCAGCAGGTACAGGGGGCTAGCAGATACGCAGTATTTT | CASRYRGLADTQYF
. | TRBJ2-1 | TRBV7-9 | . | TGTGCCAGCAGCTTAGGGTCTAGCCTCTCCTACAATGAGCAGTTCTTC | CASSLGSSLSYNEQFF
. | TRBJ2-5 | TRBV30 | TRBD2 | TGTGCCTGGAGTTACCTCCATAGTAGCGGGAGGATCCAAGAGACCCAGTACTTC | CAWSYLHSSGRIQETQYF
. | TRBJ2-1 | TRBV29-1 | TRBD2 | TGCAGCGTTGTTGGACTAGCGGGGGACAATGAGCAGTTCTTC | CSVVGLAGDNEQFF
. | TRBJ2-4 | TRBV4-1 | TRBD1 | TGCGCCAGCAGCCAAGTAAACAGGGGGGCAGCCAAAAACATTCAGTACTTC | CASSQVNRGAAKNIQYF
. | TRBJ2-7 | TRBV9 | TRBD1 | TGTGCCAGCAGCGGCCGGGACAGAGCCTACGAGCAGTACTTC | CASSGRDRAYEQYF
. | TRBJ2-7 | TRBV19 | . | TGTGCCAGTAGTATAGGGGGCAGGGGTACCTACGAGCAGTACTTC | CASSIGGRGTYEQYF
. | TRBJ1-5 | TRBV9 | . | TGTGCCAGCAGCGTAGGGACAGGCAATCAGCCCCAGCATTTT | CASSVGTGNQPQHF
. | TRBJ2-5 | TRBV27 | . | TGTGCCAGCTCATCCCCGACGGCCAGGGGTGAGACCCAGTACTTC | CASSSPTARGETQYF
. | TRBJ1-2 | TRBV5-4 | TRBD1 | TGTGCCAGCAGCCCTCAACAGGGGGCGGTCTATGGCTACACCTTC | CASSPQQGAVYGYTF
. | TRBJ2-7 | TRBV7-9 | TRBD1 | TGTGCCAGCAGACTGGGACAGACTCCCGAGCAGTACTTC | CASRLGQTPEQYF
. | TRBJ2-7 | TRBV2 | . | TGTGCCAGCAGTGAAGCGATAGCGGTTCACTCCTACGAGCAGTACTTC | CASSEAIAVHSYEQYF
. | TRBJ1-3 | TRBV9 | . | TGTGCCAGCAGCTCTCCCGGGACATCGCGAAACACCATATATTTT | CASSSPGTSRNTIYF
. | TRBJ2-7 | TRBV19 | . | TGTGCCAGTAGTATGGGACGGGGGATCTCCTACGAGCAGTACTTC | CASSMGRGISYEQYF
. | TRBJ1-1 | TRBV24-1 | TRBD1 | TGTGCCACCCGTCCCGGGACAGGGACTGAAGCTTTCTTT | CATRPGTGTEAFF
. | TRBJ1-3 | TRBV7-9 | . | TGTGCCAGCAGCTCCACCTCGGGAGGAAACACCATATATTTT | CASSSTSGGNTIYF
. | TRBJ2-1 | TRBV30 | TRBD2 | TGTGCCTGGAGTCCGGGACTAGTGAGGTATGAGCAGTTCTTC | CAWSPGLVRYEQFF
. | TRBJ1-2 | TRBV2 | . | TGTGCCAGCAGGGAGGACTACTATGGCTACACCTTC | CASREDYYGYTF